This section outlines one TCR beta chain sequence together with its context. Antigen specificity is unknown. From germline, CDR1 is SGDLS and CDR2 YYNGEE. The CDR3 consists of 15 residues. V was clipped by 2 bases and J by 9 bases, with 20 bases between them. The data derive from a study of long-term antiretroviral therapy in people with HIV. Overall study results and limits: Repertoires from HIV showed CDR3 length ranges narrower than those of controls. Collection of the blood, which took place between the mid-2000s and the late 2010s, possibly occurred under older ART regimens. Relative to transplant donor controls, diversity remained lower despite increasing after ART.

The run of the v3.0 immunoSEQ assay was at survey level. Some clones are missing from TCRdb's copy, which holds only in-frame ones; the method was immunoSEQ multiplex PCR. The repertoire holds 25,000 to 30,000 clones, with 80% to 85% as singletons. The V and J genes are TRBV9 and TRBJ2-5; D could derive from TRBD1 or TRBD2 (5 bases each). Sequences were derived from unsorted PBMCs, sampled 0.8 years before starting antiretroviral therapy. The source of this sequence is a young man with HIV. CDR3 in DNA: TGTGCCAGCAGCGTGGCAGGGCGCCTGTGGGAGTCCCAGTACTTC. It specifies CASSVAGRLWESQYF.